This passage covers 9 T cell receptor beta chains from one sample sequenced in a study of CD8+CD57+ T cells in acquired aplastic anemia. Previously, flow cytometry had revealed CD8+CD57+ cell expansion in the patients chosen for sequencing. TCR beta VDJ combinations and CDR3 sequences were profiled from genomic DNA. MiXCR, run by TCRdb on the reads, gives a single entry per CDR3 protein. The sample consists of 200,000 to 250,000 distinct CDR3 sequences, 60% to 80% of them appearing once. The sample comprised sorted CD4+, CD8+, or CD8+CD57+ T cells (not recorded which) from PBMCs. The receptors derive from a human donor with aplastic anemia.

This sequence joins TRBV20-1 and TRBJ2-7, with D possibly matching TRBD2 (6 bases). V was shortened by 2 bases and J by 1 base, with 12 bases between the two germline ends. Germline CDR1 and CDR2: DFQATT and SNEGSKA (reference sequence). CDR3 length: 14 residues. The CDR3: CSARPGGDSYEQYF. The CDR3 bases are TGCAGTGCTAGACCTGGCGGGGATTCCTACGAGCAGTACTTC.

This chain links TRBV20-1 with TRBJ1-1; tentative D call: TRBD1 (6 bases). CDR1 DFQATT and CDR2 SNEGSKA come from the germline V gene (reference sequence). The CDR3 extends over 14 amino acids. V lost 5 bases, J lost 1 base, and 14 bases lay in between. The CDR3, as DNA: TGCAGTGCTCGCAAAGGGACACCGAACACTGAAGCTTTCTTT. This translates into CSARKGTPNTEAFF.

This clonotype was observed many times. J is TRBJ1-3 and V is TRBV9, with TRBD1 identical over 9 bases. Germline CDR1 and CDR2: SGDLS and YYNGEE. J was trimmed by 8 bases and V by 0 bases; bases with no gene match: 3. CDR3 length: 14 residues. The CDR3 coding sequence is TGTGCCAGCAGCGTAGAGACAGGGGGAGACACCATATATTTT. Translating gives CASSVETGGDTIYF.

This clonotype has a handful of counts. This rearrangement joins TRBV7-2 to TRBJ1-6, with D hard to call. Looked up from germline, CDR1 is SGHTA and CDR2 is FQGNSA. CDR3 length equals 13 residues. The V gene lost 1 base and the J gene lost 6 bases, with 4 bases spanning the gap. The CDR3 DNA follows: TGTGCCAGCAGCTTAGGAGCTAATTCACCCCTCCACTTT. Its protein is CASSLGANSPLHF.

J is TRBJ2-7 and V is TRBV19; weak D call: TRBD1 (5 bases). With 3 bases removed from V and 2 bases from J, the gap between germline ends came to 14 bases. This CDR3 is built from 15 residues. The germline V gene encodes CDR1 LNHDA and CDR2 SQIVND (reference sequence). In DNA, the CDR3 is TGTGCCAGTAGTATTTATTTTGGGGCCCCCTACGAGCAGTACTTC. This encodes CASSIYFGAPYEQYF. Full variable domain (remainder filled in from reference TRBV19 and TRBJ2-7): DGGITQSPKYLFRKEGQNVTLSCEQNLNHDAMYWYRQDPGQGLRLIYYSQIVNDFQKGDIAEGYSVSREKKESFPLTVTSAQKNPTAFYLCASSIYFGAPYEQYFGPGTRLTVT.

The chain recombines TRBV19 with TRBJ2-7; D may be TRBD2 (5 bases). CDR3 length: 13 residues. The germline V gene encodes CDR1 LNHDA and CDR2 SQIVND (reference sequence). The V end lost 3 bases, the J end lost 3 bases, and 9 bases lay between the germline ends. The CDR3 DNA reads as TGTGCCAGTAGTATGACGGCGGGCTACGAGCAGTACTTC. Its translation is CASSMTAGYEQYF.

This clonotype turned up a few times. The chain uses TRBV24-1 and TRBJ1-4, with 8 positions matching TRBD1. With 0 bases clipped from V and 8 bases from J, the junction kept 13 bases outside the gene matches. Germline V gene data show CDR1 as KGHDR and CDR2 as SFDVKD. CDR3 length: 18 amino acids. The CDR3 region has the DNA TGTGCCACCAGTGATTTGCCCCACCTGACAGGGGTAAGCGAAAAACTGTTTTTT. As protein: CATSDLPHLTGVSEKLFF.

The gene calls are TRBV7-3 and TRBJ1-2; possible D gene TRBD1, 6 bases. V lost 2 bases and J 7 bases, leaving 14 bases between the germline ends. This CDR3 comprises 14 residues. CDR1 and CDR2 (germline): SGHTA, FQGTGA. This CDR3 is CASSLSPVGAGYTF. CDR3 bases: TGTGCCAGCAGCTTATCCCCTGTGGGGGCTGGCTACACCTTC.

The V gene is TRBV7-3, the J gene TRBJ2-3; D uncertain. The CDR3 runs 16 residues. The V gene's germline CDR1 is SGHTA and CDR2 FQGTGA. Deletions cut 5 bases from V and 4 bases from J, with 19 bases between. CDR3 DNA: TGTGCCAGCAGCCAAGATCTGGGCCCTCCCTCAGATACGCAGTATTTT. It codes for CASSQDLGPPSDTQYF.